Reported below is one TCR beta chain. The antigen this receptor binds is unknown. Base qualities are not recorded, but no much larger clone differs from it by a single base. Via the germline V gene, CDR1 is MDHEN and CDR2 SYDVKM. There are 15 amino acids in the CDR3, from cysteine to phenylalanine inclusive. Kept here is only the CDR3 DNA, which spans 45 bases and is read in frame from base 1. V and J are trimmed by 6 bases and 5 bases, and the gene matches miss 10 bases of the junction. This sample was taken from a study of CD8 T cells in Susac syndrome (dated by TCRdb to about 2019). For context, the study as a whole: Of the Susac syndrome patients who were sequenced, six had clinically active disease and roughly 8 were in clinical remission. At blood withdrawal, Susac syndrome patients were therapy-naive, treated with corticosteroids (with IVIg additionally given to some), or treated with IVIg alone. Repertoire sequencing was used to test whether CD8+ T cell activation and differentiation in Susac syndrome was antigen driven. Findings and caveats that apply to the study as a whole: In patients with Susac syndrome, the CD4+ T cell repertoire showed no detectable clonal expansion. The TCR sequencing and HLA analysis was acknowledged to have included a relatively small number of individuals.

High-throughput TCR beta sequencing profiled peripheral blood CD8+ and CD4+ T cells from healthy donors, Susac syndrome patients and multiple sclerosis patients. The Susac syndrome patients fulfilled recently defined diagnostic criteria for definite or probable disease. Bulk CD8+ and CD4+ T cells were purified magnetically by negative isolation, whereas CD8+ TEMRA cells were enriched by FACS. Blood was collected in EDTA tubes and processed within 24 hours, with PBMCs isolated through density gradient centrifugation. PBMCs intended for TCR sequencing were cryopreserved in liquid nitrogen and were subsequently thawed in a 37 degrees C water bath. Purity of sorted or isolated CD4+, CD8+ and CD8+ TEMRA cells was at least 90%. RNA was extracted using the RNeasy kit, and roughly 0.45 to 1 microgram was reverse transcribed with random hexamers. TCR beta CDR3 regions were amplified with the immunoSEQ multiplex PCR assay covering 54 Vbeta and 13 Jbeta segments. PCR amplification bias was corrected by using a synthetic template baseline for primer optimization and computational correction. On the authors' methods: Only productive sequences were kept, with reads annotated to V, D and J genes according to IMGT and analyzed in immunoSEQ Analyzer. To calculate clonality, Shannon entropy was normalized by log2 of the number of productive unique sequences and then subtracted from one. For each patient and control, public and private clones were evaluated within the 100 most prevalent clones. Susac-specific clones were defined as absent from healthy and MS cohorts, over a thousand published viral clones and other ImmuneACCESS disease sequences. In TCRdb, the public reads were trimmed at Q25 with fastp and aligned with MiXCR, with productive beta chains retained. Merged by CDR3 protein, the rows form single entries marked with the most common genes and DNA. TCRdb, not the original authors, processed these V and J calls. The sample records about 180,000 distinct CDR3 sequences, about 96% of which are singletons. Around 0.12% of the sample lies in the top ten.

The sequence is built from TRBV28 and TRBJ1-2; 9 of the junction bases match TRBD1. The specimen sequenced was CD4+ T cells from PBMCs. The receptor comes from a human donor with Susac syndrome. CDR3 loop: CASSLTGGEGYGYTF. The DNA reads TGTGCCAGCAGCCTAACAGGGGGCGAGGGGTATGGCTACACCTTC.